This T cell receptor (beta chain) came from a study of T cells after yellow fever vaccination. Study context: Fractions containing few cells were prepared with SMART-Seq v4 Ultra Low Input.

CDR3 length: 18 residues. The ends lost 2 bases at V and 1 base at J; junction bases unmatched: 7. In germline, CDR1 is SGHRS, CDR2 YFSETQ. Points on this clonotype: Its specificity is unknown.

TCRdb reanalysed the 5' RACE reads using MiXCR and keeps one entry per CDR3 protein. The sample has a few hundred thousand distinct CDR3 sequences, under 9% seen once. Overall study findings and caveats: Boosting was followed by the reappearance of most primary-vaccination clones (approximately 97% CD4, about 90% CD8).

V is TRBV5-1 and J is TRBJ2-6; 9 nucleotides match TRBD1. Sequencing used CD4+ T cells sorted from PBMCs, obtained 5 days after the yellow fever booster vaccination. This sequence originates from a man younger than 35 who received the YFV17D yellow fever vaccine. This CDR3 is CASSFTGGASSGANVLTF. The DNA for the CDR3 is TGCGCCAGCAGCTTTACAGGGGGCGCATCTTCTGGGGCCAACGTCCTGACTTTC. The full variable domain, rest sourced from reference TRBV5-1 and TRBJ2-6, is KAGVTQTPRYLIKTRGQQVTLSCSPISGHRSVSWYQQTPGQGLQFLFEYFSETQRNKGNFPGRFSGRQFSNSRSEMNVSTLELGDSALYLCASSFTGGASSGANVLTFGAGSRLTVL.